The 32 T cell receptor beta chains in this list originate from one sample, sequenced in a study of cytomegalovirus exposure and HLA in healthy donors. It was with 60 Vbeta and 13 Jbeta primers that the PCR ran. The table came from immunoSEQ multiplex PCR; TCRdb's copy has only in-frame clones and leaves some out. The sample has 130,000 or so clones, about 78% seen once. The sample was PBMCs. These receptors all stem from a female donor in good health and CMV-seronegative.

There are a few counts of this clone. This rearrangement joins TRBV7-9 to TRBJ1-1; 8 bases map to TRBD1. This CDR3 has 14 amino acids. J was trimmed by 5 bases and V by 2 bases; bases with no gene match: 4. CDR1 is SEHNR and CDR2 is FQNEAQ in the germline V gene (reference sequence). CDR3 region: CASSLQGARTEAFF. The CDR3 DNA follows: TGTGCCAGCAGCTTACAGGGGGCGCGGACTGAAGCTTTCTTT.

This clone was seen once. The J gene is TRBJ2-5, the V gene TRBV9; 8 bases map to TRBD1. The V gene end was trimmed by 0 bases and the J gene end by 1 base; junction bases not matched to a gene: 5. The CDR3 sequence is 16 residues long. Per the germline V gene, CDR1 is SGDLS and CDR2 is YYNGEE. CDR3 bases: TGTGCCAGCAGCGTAGGCTCCAGGGGGCTCCAAGAGACCCAGTACTTC. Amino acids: CASSVGSRGLQETQYF.

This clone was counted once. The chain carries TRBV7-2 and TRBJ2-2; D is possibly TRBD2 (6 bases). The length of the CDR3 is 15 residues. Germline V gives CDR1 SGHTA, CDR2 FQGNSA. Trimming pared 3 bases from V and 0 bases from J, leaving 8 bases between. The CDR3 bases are TGTGCCAGCAGCTTGACTAGTACGAACACCGGGGAGCTGTTTTTT. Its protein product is CASSLTSTNTGELFF. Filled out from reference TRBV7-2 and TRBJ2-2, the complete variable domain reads GAGVSQSPSNKVTEKGKDVELRCDPISGHTALYWYRQSLGQGLEFLIYFQGNSAPDKSGLPSDRFSAERTGGSVSTLTIQRTQQEDSAVYLCASSLTSTNTGELFFGEGSRLTVL.

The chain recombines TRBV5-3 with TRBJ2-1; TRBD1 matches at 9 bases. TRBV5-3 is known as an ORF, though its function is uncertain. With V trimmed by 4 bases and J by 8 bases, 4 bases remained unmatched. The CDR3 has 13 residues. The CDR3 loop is CARSADRGDEQFF. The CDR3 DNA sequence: TGTGCCAGAAGCGCGGACAGGGGCGATGAGCAGTTCTTC.

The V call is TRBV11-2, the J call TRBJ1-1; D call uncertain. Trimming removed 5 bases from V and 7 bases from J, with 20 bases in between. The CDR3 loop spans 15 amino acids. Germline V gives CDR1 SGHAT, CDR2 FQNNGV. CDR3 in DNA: TGTGCCAGCAGCGTACGAACAGTGGCCCCTGATGAAGCTTTCTTT. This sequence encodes CASSVRTVAPDEAFF.

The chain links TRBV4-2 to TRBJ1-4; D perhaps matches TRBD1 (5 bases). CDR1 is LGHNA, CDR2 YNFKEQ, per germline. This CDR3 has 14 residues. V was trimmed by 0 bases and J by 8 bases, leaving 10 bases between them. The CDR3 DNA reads TGTGCCAGCAGCCAAGACCAGGGTCAAGAAAAACTGTTTTTT. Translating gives CASSQDQGQEKLFF.

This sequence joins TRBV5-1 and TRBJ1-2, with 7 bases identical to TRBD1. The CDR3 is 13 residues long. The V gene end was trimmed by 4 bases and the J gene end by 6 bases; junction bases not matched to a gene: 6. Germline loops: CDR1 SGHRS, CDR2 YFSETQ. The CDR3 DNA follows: TGCGCCAGCAGCCTGACAGGGTCCGATGGCTACACCTTC. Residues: CASSLTGSDGYTF.

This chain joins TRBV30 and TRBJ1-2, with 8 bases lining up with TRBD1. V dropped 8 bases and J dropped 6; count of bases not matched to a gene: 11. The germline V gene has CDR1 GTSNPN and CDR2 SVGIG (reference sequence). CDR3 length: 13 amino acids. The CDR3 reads CAGRQGMTDGYTF. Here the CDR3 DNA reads TGTGCCGGACGACAGGGGATGACCGATGGCTACACCTTC.

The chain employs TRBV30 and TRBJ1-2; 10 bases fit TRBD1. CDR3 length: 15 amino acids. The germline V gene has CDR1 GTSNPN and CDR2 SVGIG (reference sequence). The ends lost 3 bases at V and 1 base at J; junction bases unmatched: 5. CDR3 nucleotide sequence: TGTGCCTGGAGCCCCGGGACAGGGGTTAACTATGGCTACACCTTC. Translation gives CAWSPGTGVNYGYTF. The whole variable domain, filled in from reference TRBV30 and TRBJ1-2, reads SQTIHQWPATLVQPVGSPLSLECTVEGTSNPNLYWYRQAAGRGLQLLFYSVGIGQISSEVPQNLSASRPQDRQFILSSKKLLLSDSGFYLCAWSPGTGVNYGYTFGSGTRLTVV.

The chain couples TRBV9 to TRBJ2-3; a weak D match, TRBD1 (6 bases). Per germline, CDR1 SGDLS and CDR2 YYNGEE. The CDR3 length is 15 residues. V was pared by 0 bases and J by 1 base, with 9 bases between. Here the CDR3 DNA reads TGTGCCAGCAGCGTAGGTCACAGGGGCACAGATACGCAGTATTTT. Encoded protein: CASSVGHRGTDTQYF.

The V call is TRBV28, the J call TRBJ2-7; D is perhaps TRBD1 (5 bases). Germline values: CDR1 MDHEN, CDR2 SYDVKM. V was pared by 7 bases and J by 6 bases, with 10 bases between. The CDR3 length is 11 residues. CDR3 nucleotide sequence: TGTGCCAGCAACGAAAGGGGCGAGCAGTACTTC. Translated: CASNERGEQYF.

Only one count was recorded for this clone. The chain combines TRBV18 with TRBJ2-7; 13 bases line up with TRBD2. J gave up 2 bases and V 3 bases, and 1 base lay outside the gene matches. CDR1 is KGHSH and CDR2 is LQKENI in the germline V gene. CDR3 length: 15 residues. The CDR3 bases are TGTGCCAGCTCACCCACTAGCGGGAGGGCCTACGAGCAGTACTTC. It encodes CASSPTSGRAYEQYF. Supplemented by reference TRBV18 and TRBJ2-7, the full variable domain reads NAGVMQNPRHLVRRRGQEARLRCSPMKGHSHVYWYRQLPEEGLKFMVYLQKENIIDESGMPKERFSAEFPKEGPSILRIQQVVRGDSAAYFCASSPTSGRAYEQYFGPGTRLTVT.

The CDR3 here is CASSWSSGNKYNEQFF. The CDR3 nucleotides are TGTGCCAGCAGTTGGTCTAGCGGGAATAAATACAATGAGCAGTTCTTC. The chain employs TRBV27 and TRBJ2-1, with TRBD2 matching over 9 bases. In germline, CDR1 is MNHEY, CDR2 SMNVEV (reference sequence). V lost 4 bases to trimming and J lost 4 bases; unmatched junction nucleotides: 8. The CDR3 loop spans 16 amino acids.

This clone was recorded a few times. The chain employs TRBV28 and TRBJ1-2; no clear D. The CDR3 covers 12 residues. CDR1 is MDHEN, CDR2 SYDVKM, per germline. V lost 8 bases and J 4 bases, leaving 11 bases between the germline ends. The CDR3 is CASSPGTYGYTF. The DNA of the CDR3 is TGTGCCAGCTCCCCAGGAACCTATGGCTACACCTTC.

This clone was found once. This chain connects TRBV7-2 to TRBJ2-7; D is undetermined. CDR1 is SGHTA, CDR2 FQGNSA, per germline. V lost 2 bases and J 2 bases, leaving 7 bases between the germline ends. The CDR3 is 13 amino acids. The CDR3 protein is CASSLSLAYEQYF. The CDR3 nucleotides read TGTGCCAGCAGCTTATCCCTCGCCTACGAGCAGTACTTC.

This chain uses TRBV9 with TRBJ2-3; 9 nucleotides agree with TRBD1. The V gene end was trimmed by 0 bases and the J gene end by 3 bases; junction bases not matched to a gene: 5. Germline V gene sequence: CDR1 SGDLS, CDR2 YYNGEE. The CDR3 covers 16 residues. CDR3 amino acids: CASSVVSQGATDTQYF. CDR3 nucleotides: TGTGCCAGCAGCGTAGTTTCACAGGGGGCTACAGATACGCAGTATTTT.

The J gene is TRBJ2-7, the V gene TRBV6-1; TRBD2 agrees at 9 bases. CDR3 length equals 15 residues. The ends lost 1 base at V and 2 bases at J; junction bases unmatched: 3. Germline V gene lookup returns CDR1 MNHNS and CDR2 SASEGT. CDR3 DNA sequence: TGTGCCAGCAGTGAAGAATTAGCGGGGGCCTACGAGCAGTACTTC. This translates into CASSEELAGAYEQYF.

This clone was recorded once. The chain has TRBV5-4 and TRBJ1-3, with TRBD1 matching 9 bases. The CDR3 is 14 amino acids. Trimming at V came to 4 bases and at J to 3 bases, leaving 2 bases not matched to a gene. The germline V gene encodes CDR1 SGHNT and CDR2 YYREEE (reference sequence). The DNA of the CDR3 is TGTGCCAGCAGCGTGACAGGGGGTGGAAACACCATATATTTT. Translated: CASSVTGGGNTIYF.

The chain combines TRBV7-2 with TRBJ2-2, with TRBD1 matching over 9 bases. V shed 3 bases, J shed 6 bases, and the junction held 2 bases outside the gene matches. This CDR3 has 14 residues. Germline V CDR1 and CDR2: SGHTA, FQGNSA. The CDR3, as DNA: TGTGCCAGCAGCTTGAACAGGGGGCCCGGGGAGCTGTTTTTT. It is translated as CASSLNRGPGELFF.

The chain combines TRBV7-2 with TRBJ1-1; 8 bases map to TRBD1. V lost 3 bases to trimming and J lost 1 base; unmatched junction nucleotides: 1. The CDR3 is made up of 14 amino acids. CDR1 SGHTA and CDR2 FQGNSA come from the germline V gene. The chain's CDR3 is CASSLTGANTEAFF. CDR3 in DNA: TGTGCCAGCAGCTTGACAGGGGCGAACACTGAAGCTTTCTTT. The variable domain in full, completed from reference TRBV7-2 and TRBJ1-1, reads GAGVSQSPSNKVTEKGKDVELRCDPISGHTALYWYRQSLGQGLEFLIYFQGNSAPDKSGLPSDRFSAERTGGSVSTLTIQRTQQEDSAVYLCASSLTGANTEAFFGQGTRLTVV.

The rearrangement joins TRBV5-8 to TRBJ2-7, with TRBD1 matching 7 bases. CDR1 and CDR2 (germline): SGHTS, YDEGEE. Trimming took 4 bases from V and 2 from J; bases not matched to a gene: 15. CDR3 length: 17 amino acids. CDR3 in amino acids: CASSLVSGQTVAYEQYF. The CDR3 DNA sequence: TGTGCCAGCAGCCTGGTGTCGGGACAGACTGTTGCCTACGAGCAGTACTTC.

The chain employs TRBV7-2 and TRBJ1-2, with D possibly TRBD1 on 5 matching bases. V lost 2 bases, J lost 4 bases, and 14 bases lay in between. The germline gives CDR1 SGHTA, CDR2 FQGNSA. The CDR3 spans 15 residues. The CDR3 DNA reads TGTGCCAGCAGCTTATTAGGGGCGCGGGGCTATGGCTACACCTTC. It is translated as CASSLLGARGYGYTF.

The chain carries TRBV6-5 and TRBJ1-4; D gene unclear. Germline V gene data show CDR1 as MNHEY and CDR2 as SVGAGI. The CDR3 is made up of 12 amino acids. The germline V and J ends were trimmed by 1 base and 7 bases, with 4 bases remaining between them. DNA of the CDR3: TGTGCCAGCAGTTACTACGGTGAAAAACTGTTTTTT. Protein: CASSYYGEKLFF.

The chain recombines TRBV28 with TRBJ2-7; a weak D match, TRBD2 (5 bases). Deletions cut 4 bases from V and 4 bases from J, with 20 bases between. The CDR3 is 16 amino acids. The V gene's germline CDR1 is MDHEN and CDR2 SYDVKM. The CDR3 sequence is CASSSYGAAERYEQYF. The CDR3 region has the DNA TGTGCCAGCAGTTCCTACGGAGCAGCGGAAAGATACGAGCAGTACTTC. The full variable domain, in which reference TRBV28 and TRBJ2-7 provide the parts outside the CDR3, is DVKVTQSSRYLVKRTGEKVFLECVQDMDHENMFWYRQDPGLGLRLIYFSYDVKMKEKGDIPEGYSVSREKKERFSLILESASTNQTSMYLCASSSYGAAERYEQYFGPGTRLTVT.

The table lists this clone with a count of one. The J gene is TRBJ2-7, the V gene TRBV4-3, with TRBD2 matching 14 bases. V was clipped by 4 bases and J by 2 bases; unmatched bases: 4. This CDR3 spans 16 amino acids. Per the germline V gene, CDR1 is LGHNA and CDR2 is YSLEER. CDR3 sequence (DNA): TGCGCCAGCAGCCGCGGGACTAGCGGGAGTGCCTACGAGCAGTACTTC. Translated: CASSRGTSGSAYEQYF.

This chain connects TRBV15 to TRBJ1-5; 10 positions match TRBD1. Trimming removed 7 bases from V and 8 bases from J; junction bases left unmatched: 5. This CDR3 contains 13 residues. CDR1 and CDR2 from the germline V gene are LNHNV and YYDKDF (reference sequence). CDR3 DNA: TGTGCCACCACCCTGGGACAGGGGAAGCCCCAGCATTTT. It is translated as CATTLGQGKPQHF.

The DNA for the CDR3 is TGTGCCAGCCGAAAGAGAGGGCAGGATGCAACTAATGAAAAACTGTTTTTT. Its translation is CASRKRGQDATNEKLFF. This chain uses TRBV4-2 with TRBJ1-4; D gene ambiguous. The CDR3 runs 17 residues. Deletions cut 8 bases from V and 0 bases from J, with 19 bases between. Germline CDR1 is LGHNA and CDR2 is YNFKEQ.

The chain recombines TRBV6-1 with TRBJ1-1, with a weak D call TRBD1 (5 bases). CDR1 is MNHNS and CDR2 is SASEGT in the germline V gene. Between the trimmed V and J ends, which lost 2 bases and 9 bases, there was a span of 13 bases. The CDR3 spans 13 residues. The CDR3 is CASSERELGQAFF. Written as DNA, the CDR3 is TGTGCCAGCAGTGAACGCGAACTGGGGCAAGCTTTCTTT.

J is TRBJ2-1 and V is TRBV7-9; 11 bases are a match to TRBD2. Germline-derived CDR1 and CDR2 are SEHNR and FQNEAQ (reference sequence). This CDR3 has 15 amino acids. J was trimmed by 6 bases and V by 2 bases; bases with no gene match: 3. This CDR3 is CASSLLAGGVNEQFF. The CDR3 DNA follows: TGTGCCAGCAGCTTACTAGCGGGAGGCGTCAATGAGCAGTTCTTC.

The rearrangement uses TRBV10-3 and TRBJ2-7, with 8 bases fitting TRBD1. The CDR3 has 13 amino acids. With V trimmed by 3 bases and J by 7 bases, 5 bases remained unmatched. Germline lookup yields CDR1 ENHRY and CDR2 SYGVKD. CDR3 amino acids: CAISEQGGYEQYF. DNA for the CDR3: TGTGCCATCAGTGAACAGGGGGGATATGAGCAGTACTTC.

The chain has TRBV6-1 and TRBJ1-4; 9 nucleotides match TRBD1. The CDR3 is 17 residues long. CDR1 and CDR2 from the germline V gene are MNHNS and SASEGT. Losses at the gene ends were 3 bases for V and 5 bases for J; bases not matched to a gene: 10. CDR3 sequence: CASSEDRGAWKNEKLFF. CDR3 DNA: TGTGCCAGCAGTGAGGACAGGGGCGCTTGGAAAAATGAAAAACTGTTTTTT.

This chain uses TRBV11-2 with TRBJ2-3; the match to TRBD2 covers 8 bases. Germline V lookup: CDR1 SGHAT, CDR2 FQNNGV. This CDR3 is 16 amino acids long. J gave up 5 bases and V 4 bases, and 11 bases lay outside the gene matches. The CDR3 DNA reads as TGTGCCAGCAGCTCGGGAAGCGGGGGTCGGGGAGATACGCAGTATTTT. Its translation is CASSSGSGGRGDTQYF.